Each of the 22 T cell receptor beta chains below was sequenced from the same sample in a study of blood T cells in healthy people across ages. Through a sample-barcoded 5' primer and a J-beta primer mix, a second PCR was run for roughly 7 to 11 cycles. TCRdb passed the 5' RACE reads through MiXCR, listing each CDR3 protein once. In the table there are roughly 800,000 distinct CDR3 sequences, about 62% of which are singletons. Sequencing used blood. These receptors originate from a man aged 25-45 years in good health.

This clonotype has a handful of counts. This CDR3 is CASSRQGGQAEAFF. The CDR3 DNA is TGCGCCAGCAGTCGACAAGGAGGTCAGGCTGAAGCTTTCTTT. The chain combines TRBV5-1 with TRBJ1-1; D unresolved. The CDR3 is made up of 14 amino acids. Trimming shortened V by 5 bases and J by 6 bases, and 17 bases separated the two germline ends. CDR1 is SGHRS, CDR2 YFSETQ, per germline.

This clonotype was seen a handful of times. V is TRBV20-1 and J is TRBJ2-5, with TRBD2 matching 13 bases. There are 14 residues in the CDR3. Germline V gene lookup returns CDR1 DFQATT and CDR2 SNEGSKA (reference sequence). Unmatched junction bases numbered 5, after V lost 5 bases and J lost 5 bases. The CDR3 nucleotides read TGCAGTGCTCTACTAGCGGGGGGGCTTGAGACCCAGTACTTC. This translates into CSALLAGGLETQYF.

This chain links TRBV29-1 with TRBJ2-7; D remains unclear. With 1 base removed from V and 2 bases from J, the gap between germline ends came to 6 bases. In germline, CDR1 is SQVTM, CDR2 ANQGSEA. This CDR3 is 12 amino acids long. The chain's CDR3 is CSVEAPTYEQYF. The CDR3 DNA reads TGCAGCGTTGAAGCTCCTACCTACGAGCAGTACTTC.

This clonotype occurred a few times. This chain connects TRBV4-2 to TRBJ2-7; TRBD2 agrees at 11 bases. The CDR3 is made up of 16 amino acids. Unmatched junction bases numbered 5, after V lost 0 bases and J lost 4 bases. The germline V gene encodes CDR1 LGHNA and CDR2 YNFKEQ. CDR3 loop: CASSQDRTSGQYEQYF. CDR3 nucleotide sequence: TGTGCCAGCAGCCAAGACCGGACTAGCGGGCAATACGAGCAGTACTTC.

This clonotype showed up just a few times. The chain joins TRBV6-6 to TRBJ2-2; 9 bases are a match to TRBD1. Per germline, CDR1 MNHNY and CDR2 SVGAGI (reference sequence). With V trimmed by 2 bases and J by 7 bases, 11 bases remained unmatched. The CDR3 has 17 residues. The CDR3 protein is CASSYLGTGFSGGELFF. For the CDR3, the DNA is TGTGCCAGCAGTTACCTGGGGACAGGGTTTTCCGGCGGGGAGCTGTTTTTT.

The rearrangement uses TRBV7-2 and TRBJ2-2, with D possibly matching TRBD1 (5 bases). Per germline, CDR1 SGHTA and CDR2 FQGNSA. The CDR3 extends over 15 amino acids. Trimming cost V 4 bases and J 5 bases, with 14 bases left between them. CDR3 DNA: TGTGCCAGCAGCTCCAAGCAGGGTTGGACCGGGGAGCTGTTTTTT. Its translation is CASSSKQGWTGELFF.

The genes are TRBV6-5 and TRBJ1-2; 9 nucleotides match TRBD1. The V gene end was trimmed by 7 bases and the J gene end by 3 bases; junction bases not matched to a gene: 6. The CDR3 contains 14 residues. Germline lookup yields CDR1 MNHEY and CDR2 SVGAGI. The CDR3 loop reads CASMNRGLDYGYTF. The CDR3 coding sequence is TGTGCCAGCATGAACAGGGGGCTTGACTATGGCTACACCTTC.

The CDR3 reads CASSFRTAVYEQYF. The CDR3 nucleotides are TGCGCCAGCAGCTTCAGGACGGCGGTCTACGAGCAGTACTTC. The rearrangement uses TRBV5-1 and TRBJ2-4; no definite D call. Judging by the DNA end, TRBJ2-7 fits better; the J call may be wrong. Per the germline V gene, CDR1 is SGHRS and CDR2 is YFSETQ. This CDR3 comprises 14 residues.

The rearrangement joins TRBV20-1 to TRBJ2-7; the match to TRBD2 covers 9 bases. With 0 bases clipped from V and 4 bases from J, the junction kept 10 bases outside the gene matches. The CDR3 consists of 16 residues. Germline lookup yields CDR1 DFQATT and CDR2 SNEGSKA (reference sequence). CDR3 nucleotide sequence: TGCAGTGCTAGAGATTACGGCGGGAGGGTGGGGTACGAGCAGTACTTC. Translation gives CSARDYGGRVGYEQYF.

The chain employs TRBV15 and TRBJ2-6; D ambiguous. The germline V gene encodes CDR1 LNHNV and CDR2 YYDKDF (reference sequence). The CDR3 has 15 amino acids. V gave up 0 bases and J gave up 2 bases, with 5 bases separating them. DNA of the CDR3: TGTGCCACCAGCAGAGATCATACTGGGGCCAACGTCCTGACTTTC. Its protein is CATSRDHTGANVLTF.

V gene TRBV20-1 combines with J gene TRBJ2-5; 16 bases align to TRBD2. Unmatched junction bases numbered 15, after V lost 8 bases and J lost 3 bases. Per germline, CDR1 DFQATT and CDR2 SNEGSKA (reference sequence). The CDR3 runs 18 residues. The chain's CDR3 is CSTKQGGLAGGSKETQYF. DNA of the CDR3: TGCAGTACCAAACAGGGGGGACTAGCGGGAGGGTCCAAAGAGACCCAGTACTTC.

The chain carries TRBV4-2 and TRBJ2-1; possibly TRBD2 for D (6 bases). The germline V gene has CDR1 LGHNA and CDR2 YNFKEQ. V lost 0 bases and J 0 bases, leaving 12 bases between the germline ends. The CDR3 sequence is 17 residues long. The CDR3 is CASSQDHGTGSYNEQFF. The CDR3 bases are TGTGCCAGCAGCCAAGATCATGGGACTGGCTCCTACAATGAGCAGTTCTTC.

V and J are TRBV12-3 or TRBV12-4 and TRBJ2-5; D possibly corresponds to TRBD1 (7 bases). The V end was cut by 3 bases, the J end by 4 bases, with 18 bases between. The CDR3 spans 16 residues. DNA of the CDR3: TGTGCCAGCAGTTTCTCGACAGGGAGGTTGGTAGAGACCCAGTACTTC. Translated, it gives CASSFSTGRLVETQYF.

The sample holds a few counts of this clonotype. The V call is TRBV29-1, the J call TRBJ2-3, with no clear D. The germline CDR1 and CDR2 sequences are SQVTM and ANQGSEA. This CDR3 is built from 12 residues. The V end lost 0 bases, the J end lost 6 bases, and 7 bases lay between the germline ends. Here the CDR3 DNA reads TGCAGCGTTGAAGATCTGAGGGATACGCAGTATTTT. Translation: CSVEDLRDTQYF.

The chain combines TRBV6-1 with TRBJ2-7; 7 bases align to TRBD1. CDR3 length: 16 residues. J was trimmed by 5 bases and V by 3 bases; bases with no gene match: 13. CDR1 MNHNS and CDR2 SASEGT come from the germline V gene. The CDR3: CASSDRRIGGTHEQYF. In DNA, the CDR3 is TGTGCCAGCAGTGACCGAAGGATAGGGGGCACCCACGAGCAGTACTTC.

The rearrangement links TRBV7-2 to TRBJ1-2, with D perhaps TRBD1 (6 bases). The CDR3 totals 13 residues. Trimming removed 2 bases at V and 7 bases at J, with 11 bases between. Germline values: CDR1 SGHTA, CDR2 FQGNSA. Here the CDR3 reads CASSLRGDGGYTF. The CDR3, as DNA: TGTGCCAGCAGCTTAAGGGGGGACGGTGGCTACACCTTC. Together with reference TRBV7-2 and TRBJ1-2, the CDR3 gives the full variable domain: GAGVSQSPSNKVTEKGKDVELRCDPISGHTALYWYRQSLGQGLEFLIYFQGNSAPDKSGLPSDRFSAERTGGSVSTLTIQRTQQEDSAVYLCASSLRGDGGYTFGSGTRLTVV.

The gene calls are TRBV6-1 and TRBJ2-1; the D is unclear. Germline values: CDR1 MNHNS, CDR2 SASEGT. The CDR3 has 15 residues. Trimming pared 2 bases from V and 0 bases from J, leaving 8 bases between. CDR3 DNA: TGTGCCAGCAGTGAACGGTGGAGCTCCTACAATGAGCAGTTCTTC. Protein product: CASSERWSSYNEQFF.

This chain links TRBV6-6 with TRBJ2-1; possible D gene TRBD2, 5 bases. V lost 4 bases and J lost 13, with 11 bases in between. From germline, CDR1 is MNHNY and CDR2 SVGAGI (reference sequence). The length of the CDR3 is 11 residues. The CDR3 DNA reads as TGTGCCAGCAGTTTAAGGGAGACCCAGTTCTTC. This encodes CASSLRETQFF.

The chain uses TRBV28 and TRBJ2-1; the match to TRBD2 covers 8 bases. The J segment lost 4 bases and the V segment lost 5 bases, leaving 7 bases of the junction unmatched. The CDR3 runs to 15 residues. Germline V gives CDR1 MDHEN, CDR2 SYDVKM. The CDR3 coding sequence is TGTGCCAGCAGTATACTAGCGGTATTTTACAATGAGCAGTTCTTC. Its protein is CASSILAVFYNEQFF.

The chain carries TRBV3-1 and TRBJ1-2; D is ambiguous. V lost 0 bases, J lost 8 bases, and 7 bases lay in between. Germline lookup yields CDR1 LGHDT and CDR2 YNNKEL (reference sequence). The CDR3 spans 12 residues. The CDR3 DNA follows: TGTGCCAGCAGCCAAGATGGATCGGGCTACACCTTC. Encoded protein: CASSQDGSGYTF.

This clonotype occurred once. The rearrangement joins TRBV29-1 to TRBJ1-2; D is uncertain. Germline loops: CDR1 SQVTM, CDR2 ANQGSEA. V was trimmed by 3 bases and J by 5 bases, leaving 10 bases between them. CDR3 length: 12 amino acids. This CDR3 is CSVDRQPYGYTF. The DNA for the CDR3 is TGCAGCGTTGATCGGCAGCCATATGGCTACACCTTC.

Remarks on this clonotype: A junction end diverges from the germline sequence, so it may reflect a read error. The V call is TRBV27, the J call TRBJ1-6; D possibly corresponds to TRBD1 (6 bases). The CDR3 has 14 amino acids. CDR1 and CDR2 (germline): MNHEY, SMNVEV (reference sequence). The CDR3 is CASSLSQGPTPPHF. The CDR3 nucleotides read TGTGCCAGCAGTTTAAGCCAGGGGCCGACACCCCCCCACTTT.